The 27 T cell receptor beta chains given below trace back to one sample, sequenced in a study of shared clonotypes between healthy human individuals. The repertoire was sequenced with immunoSEQ multiplex PCR; TCRdb's copy has only in-frame clones and lacks some. The profile shows hundreds of thousands of clones, roughly 70% of them singletons. The specimen was memory CD4+ T cells sorted from blood. The subset: CD45RA-negative fraction. These receptors came from a woman in her twenties or thirties in good health.

This sequence joins TRBV4-1 and TRBJ1-4, with D unclear. V lost 10 bases and J lost 0, with 15 bases in between. Germline V gene lookup returns CDR1 MGHRA and CDR2 YSYEKL. CDR3 length equals 15 residues. DNA for the CDR3: TGCGCCACAAGTTATTTGGCCGCAACTAATGAAAAACTGTTTTTT. Its translation: CATSYLAATNEKLFF.

The J gene is TRBJ2-1, the V gene TRBV19, with 9 bases aligning to TRBD2. V shed 7 bases, J shed 0 bases, and the junction held 10 bases outside the gene matches. The CDR3 covers 17 residues. Germline lookup yields CDR1 LNHDA and CDR2 SQIVND (reference sequence). Here the CDR3 DNA reads TGTGCCAGTAAGACAGCTAGCGGGACTCACTCCTACAATGAGCAGTTCTTC. It translates to CASKTASGTHSYNEQFF.

This chain connects TRBV5-4 to TRBJ2-7; D might be TRBD2 (5 bases). The CDR3 has 14 residues. The germline V and J ends were trimmed by 3 bases and 0 bases, with 10 bases remaining between them. Per the germline V gene, CDR1 is SGHNT and CDR2 is YYREEE (reference sequence). CDR3 nucleotides: TGTGCCAGCAGCTGGGCGGGCAGCTCCTACGAGCAGTACTTC. Its translation: CASSWAGSSYEQYF.

The V and J genes are TRBV18 and TRBJ2-1; TRBD2 aligns across 7 bases. The CDR3 extends over 16 amino acids. Germline values: CDR1 KGHSH, CDR2 LQKENI. The V segment lost 2 bases and the J segment 5 bases; nucleotides outside the gene matches: 9. The DNA for the CDR3 is TGTGCCAGCTCACCATGGACTAGTTCAACTAACAATGAGCAGTTCTTC. Residues: CASSPWTSSTNNEQFF. Full variable domain (remainder filled in from reference TRBV18 and TRBJ2-1): NAGVMQNPRHLVRRRGQEARLRCSPMKGHSHVYWYRQLPEEGLKFMVYLQKENIIDESGMPKERFSAEFPKEGPSILRIQQVVRGDSAAYFCASSPWTSSTNNEQFFGPGTRLTVL.

J is TRBJ2-2 and V is TRBV28, with D perhaps TRBD2 (6 bases). CDR3 length: 20 amino acids. The germline V and J ends were trimmed by 3 bases and 0 bases, with 23 bases remaining between them. CDR1 and CDR2 (germline): MDHEN, SYDVKM. CDR3 in DNA: TGTGCCAGCAGTTTTAATTGGTGGAGGGGTAGCGGAGCGAACACCGGGGAGCTGTTTTTT. Its translation is CASSFNWWRGSGANTGELFF.

J is TRBJ1-2 and V is TRBV28; D not certain. V lost 3 bases, J lost 4 bases, and 12 bases lay in between. The germline CDR1 and CDR2 sequences are MDHEN and SYDVKM. This CDR3 is 14 amino acids long. The CDR3 nucleotides are TGTGCCAGCAGTTTGGCCCAGAGGTCCTATGGCTACACCTTC. It yields the protein CASSLAQRSYGYTF.

A note on this clone: The same CDR3 is also encoded by other DNA sequences in this sample. The chain uses TRBV6-1 and TRBJ2-2; 7 bases line up with TRBD1. Germline CDR1 reads MNHNS; CDR2 reads SASEGT. V gave up 6 bases and J gave up 3 bases; unmatched junction bases: 4. This CDR3 has 14 amino acids. In DNA, the CDR3 is TGTGCCAGCAGAAGACAGGGAGACACCGGGGAGCTGTTTTTT. This sequence encodes CASRRQGDTGELFF.

The chain couples TRBV2 to TRBJ1-4, with D tentatively TRBD1 (5 bases). CDR1 and CDR2 from the germline V gene are SNHLY and FYNNEI. The CDR3 contains 13 residues. Trimming took 9 bases from V and 8 from J, leaving 16 bases between them. The CDR3 region has the DNA TGTGCCAGTAATCAGGAGGGGCGCGAAAAACTGTTTTTT. Translating it yields CASNQEGREKLFF.

The chain is built from TRBV14 and TRBJ2-5; D is ambiguous. The CDR3 spans 13 residues. CDR1 and CDR2 (germline): SGHDN, FVKESK. The V and J ends lost 3 bases and 4 bases respectively, with 9 bases between them. In DNA, the CDR3 is TGTGCCAGCAGCCAGCGGCCGCGAGAGACCCAGTACTTC. This sequence encodes CASSQRPRETQYF.

The V gene is TRBV28, the J gene TRBJ1-5, with 8 bases that match TRBD1. With V trimmed by 2 bases and J by 5 bases, 8 bases remained unmatched. This CDR3 is 16 amino acids long. In germline, CDR1 is MDHEN, CDR2 SYDVKM. The CDR3 DNA reads TGTGCCAGCAGTTTAGGACAGGGATGGGTCTATCAGCCCCAGCATTTT. This translates into CASSLGQGWVYQPQHF.

V usage is TRBV19 and J usage is TRBJ1-5; TRBD1 matches 10 bases. CDR1 is LNHDA and CDR2 is SQIVND in the germline V gene (reference sequence). The CDR3 is made up of 14 amino acids. V lost 7 bases to trimming and J lost 5 bases; unmatched junction nucleotides: 5. CDR3 in DNA: TGTGCCAGTAATGACAGGGGGCCTTATCAGCCCCAGCATTTT. This encodes CASNDRGPYQPQHF.

The genes are TRBV2 and TRBJ2-1, with 9 bases matching TRBD1. After removal of 7 bases from V and 8 bases from J, the junction contained 6 bases not matched to a gene. Looked up from germline, CDR1 is SNHLY and CDR2 is FYNNEI. The CDR3 extends over 13 amino acids. The chain's CDR3 is CASTGQGLHEQFF. CDR3 in DNA: TGTGCCAGCACGGGACAGGGTCTGCATGAGCAGTTCTTC.

V usage is TRBV27 and J usage is TRBJ2-7, with 8 nucleotides matching TRBD1. Germline CDR1 MNHEY, CDR2 SMNVEV (reference sequence). The CDR3 contains 18 residues. The V gene end was trimmed by 2 bases and the J gene end by 2 bases; junction bases not matched to a gene: 14. Written as DNA, the CDR3 is TGTGCCAGCAGTTTACGCCCTACGGGACAGGAGAAACCCTACGAGCAGTACTTC. Protein sequence: CASSLRPTGQEKPYEQYF.

Regarding this clone: This may be a read error, as it is one base from a much larger clone. The same CDR3 can be traced to other DNA sequences in this sample. The chain carries TRBV11-2 and TRBJ2-7, with 7 bases that match TRBD1. Germline V lookup: CDR1 SGHAT, CDR2 FQNNGV. With V trimmed by 2 bases and J by 0 bases, 1 base remained unmatched. The CDR3 covers 14 residues. For the CDR3, the DNA is TGTGCCAGCAGCTTACAGGGGGACTCCTACGAGCAGTACTTC. Translation: CASSLQGDSYEQYF.

V usage is TRBV9 and J usage is TRBJ1-3; 9 nucleotides match TRBD1. The CDR3 totals 17 residues. Germline V lookup: CDR1 SGDLS, CDR2 YYNGEE. J lost 4 bases, V lost 3 bases, and 11 bases had no gene match. The CDR3: CASSAGTGTGIGNTIYF. The CDR3 region has the DNA TGTGCCAGCAGCGCCGGAACCGGGACAGGGATCGGAAACACCATATATTTT.

This clone turned up a few times. V and J are TRBV6-1 and TRBJ2-3; the D gene is possibly TRBD2 (5 bases). The V end was cut by 3 bases, the J end by 3 bases, with 13 bases between. The CDR3 sequence is 15 residues long. Per the germline V gene, CDR1 is MNHNS and CDR2 is SASEGT. DNA of the CDR3: TGTGCCAGCAGTGAGAGTTTGAGGGAAACAGATACGCAGTATTTT. Translating it yields CASSESLRETDTQYF.

This clone was seen a few times. The chain recombines TRBV5-1 with TRBJ1-1, with D hard to call. This CDR3 has 16 residues. CDR1 SGHRS and CDR2 YFSETQ come from the germline V gene. Trimming took 4 bases from V and 3 from J, leaving 19 bases between them. CDR3 nucleotides: TGCGCCAGCAGCCTCCCGGATGCCTCAGGCGACACTGAAGCTTTCTTT. This gives the protein CASSLPDASGDTEAFF. Full variable domain (rest looked up from reference TRBV5-1 and TRBJ1-1): KAGVTQTPRYLIKTRGQQVTLSCSPISGHRSVSWYQQTPGQGLQFLFEYFSETQRNKGNFPGRFSGRQFSNSRSEMNVSTLELGDSALYLCASSLPDASGDTEAFFGQGTRLTVV.

J is TRBJ2-7 and V is TRBV27; tentative D call: TRBD1 (5 bases). This CDR3 has 15 amino acids. V gave up 5 bases and J gave up 3 bases, with 17 bases separating them. Germline CDR1 reads MNHEY; CDR2 reads SMNVEV (reference sequence). The CDR3 reads CASSTGPTPVYEQYF. The CDR3 DNA sequence: TGTGCCAGCAGTACAGGACCCACTCCAGTCTACGAGCAGTACTTC.

The chain links TRBV7-9 to TRBJ2-7; 10 bases line up with TRBD2. Germline CDR1 reads SEHNR; CDR2 reads FQNEAQ (reference sequence). This CDR3 has 16 residues. With V trimmed by 5 bases and J by 1 base, 8 bases remained unmatched. The CDR3 coding sequence is TGTGCCAGCAGCCTTAGACTAGCGGGCGCATCCTACGAGCAGTACTTC. This gives the protein CASSLRLAGASYEQYF. Together with reference TRBV7-9 and TRBJ2-7, the CDR3 gives the full variable domain: DTGVSQNPRHKITKRGQNVTFRCDPISEHNRLYWYRQTLGQGPEFLTYFQNEAQLEKSRLLSDRFSAERPKGSFSTLEIQRTEQGDSAMYLCASSLRLAGASYEQYFGPGTRLTVT.

The J gene is TRBJ2-1, the V gene TRBV7-6; TRBD2 matches 9 bases. Germline V gene lookup returns CDR1 SGHVS and CDR2 FNYEAQ. Trimming cost V 5 bases and J 4 bases; bases outside gene matches: 9. This CDR3 has 16 amino acids. CDR3 sequence: CASSERSGLAYNEQFF. The CDR3 DNA sequence: TGTGCCAGCAGCGAACGGTCGGGACTAGCTTACAATGAGCAGTTCTTC.

This sequence joins TRBV19 and TRBJ2-3, with 8 bases lining up with TRBD2. CDR3 size: 14 residues. CDR1 is LNHDA and CDR2 is SQIVND in the germline V gene (reference sequence). Trimming cost V 8 bases and J 6 bases; bases outside gene matches: 10. In DNA, the CDR3 is TGTGCCAGTGGGCTGGGCGGGAGGACGGATACGCAGTATTTT. Protein product: CASGLGGRTDTQYF.

This chain links TRBV11-1 with TRBJ2-1; a weak D match, TRBD2 (5 bases). The CDR3 is made up of 15 amino acids. The germline CDR1 and CDR2 sequences are SGHAT and FQDESV (reference sequence). The germline V and J ends were trimmed by 3 bases and 4 bases, with 13 bases remaining between them. The CDR3 DNA is TGTGCCAGCAGCTTCGTCCTAGCCACGTACAATGAGCAGTTCTTC. This sequence encodes CASSFVLATYNEQFF.

A remark on this clone: A read error may account for a junction end that differs from germline. The CDR3 reads CASSEDLGQKNLF. The CDR3 DNA reads TGTGCCAGTAGTGAGGACTTAGGACAGAAGAACCTCTTT. The gene calls are TRBV19 and TRBJ1-1; the D gene is possibly TRBD1 (6 bases). This CDR3 is 13 amino acids long. Germline V gives CDR1 LNHDA, CDR2 SQIVND (reference sequence).

This clone was picked up a small number of times. The chain recombines TRBV25-1 with TRBJ1-2; perhaps TRBD1 as D (5 bases). Germline loops: CDR1 MGHDK, CDR2 SYGVNS. The length of the CDR3 is 14 residues. V was cut by 3 bases and J by 4 bases, with 12 bases left in between. The CDR3 is CASSEGVMGYGYTF. The CDR3 nucleotides are TGTGCCAGCAGTGAGGGGGTGATGGGCTATGGCTACACCTTC.

A few counts support this clone. The chain carries TRBV5-4 and TRBJ2-5; D ambiguous. The CDR3 spans 13 residues. V dropped 5 bases and J dropped 0 bases, with 8 bases sitting between them. Germline assignment: CDR1 SGHNT and CDR2 YYREEE (reference sequence). CDR3 DNA: TGTGCCAGCAGATCCCGGGACCAAGAGACCCAGTACTTC. This translates into CASRSRDQETQYF.

V and J are TRBV7-3 and TRBJ2-7; a possible D gene is TRBD2 (5 bases). V was shortened by 4 bases and J by 0 bases, with 7 bases between the two germline ends. The germline CDR1 and CDR2 sequences are SGHTA and FQGTGA. This CDR3 has 13 amino acids. CDR3 DNA sequence: TGTGCCAGCAGCTCGGACTCCTCCTACGAGCAGTACTTC. Translation gives CASSSDSSYEQYF.

The chain uses TRBV28 and TRBJ2-3; 14 nucleotides match TRBD2. V lost 3 bases, J lost 1 base, and 9 bases stayed unmatched. This CDR3 comprises 19 residues. Germline V gives CDR1 MDHEN, CDR2 SYDVKM. CDR3 sequence reads: CASSFIGTSGRRGTDTQYF. The CDR3 DNA is TGTGCCAGCAGTTTTATCGGGACTAGCGGGAGACGGGGCACAGATACGCAGTATTTT.